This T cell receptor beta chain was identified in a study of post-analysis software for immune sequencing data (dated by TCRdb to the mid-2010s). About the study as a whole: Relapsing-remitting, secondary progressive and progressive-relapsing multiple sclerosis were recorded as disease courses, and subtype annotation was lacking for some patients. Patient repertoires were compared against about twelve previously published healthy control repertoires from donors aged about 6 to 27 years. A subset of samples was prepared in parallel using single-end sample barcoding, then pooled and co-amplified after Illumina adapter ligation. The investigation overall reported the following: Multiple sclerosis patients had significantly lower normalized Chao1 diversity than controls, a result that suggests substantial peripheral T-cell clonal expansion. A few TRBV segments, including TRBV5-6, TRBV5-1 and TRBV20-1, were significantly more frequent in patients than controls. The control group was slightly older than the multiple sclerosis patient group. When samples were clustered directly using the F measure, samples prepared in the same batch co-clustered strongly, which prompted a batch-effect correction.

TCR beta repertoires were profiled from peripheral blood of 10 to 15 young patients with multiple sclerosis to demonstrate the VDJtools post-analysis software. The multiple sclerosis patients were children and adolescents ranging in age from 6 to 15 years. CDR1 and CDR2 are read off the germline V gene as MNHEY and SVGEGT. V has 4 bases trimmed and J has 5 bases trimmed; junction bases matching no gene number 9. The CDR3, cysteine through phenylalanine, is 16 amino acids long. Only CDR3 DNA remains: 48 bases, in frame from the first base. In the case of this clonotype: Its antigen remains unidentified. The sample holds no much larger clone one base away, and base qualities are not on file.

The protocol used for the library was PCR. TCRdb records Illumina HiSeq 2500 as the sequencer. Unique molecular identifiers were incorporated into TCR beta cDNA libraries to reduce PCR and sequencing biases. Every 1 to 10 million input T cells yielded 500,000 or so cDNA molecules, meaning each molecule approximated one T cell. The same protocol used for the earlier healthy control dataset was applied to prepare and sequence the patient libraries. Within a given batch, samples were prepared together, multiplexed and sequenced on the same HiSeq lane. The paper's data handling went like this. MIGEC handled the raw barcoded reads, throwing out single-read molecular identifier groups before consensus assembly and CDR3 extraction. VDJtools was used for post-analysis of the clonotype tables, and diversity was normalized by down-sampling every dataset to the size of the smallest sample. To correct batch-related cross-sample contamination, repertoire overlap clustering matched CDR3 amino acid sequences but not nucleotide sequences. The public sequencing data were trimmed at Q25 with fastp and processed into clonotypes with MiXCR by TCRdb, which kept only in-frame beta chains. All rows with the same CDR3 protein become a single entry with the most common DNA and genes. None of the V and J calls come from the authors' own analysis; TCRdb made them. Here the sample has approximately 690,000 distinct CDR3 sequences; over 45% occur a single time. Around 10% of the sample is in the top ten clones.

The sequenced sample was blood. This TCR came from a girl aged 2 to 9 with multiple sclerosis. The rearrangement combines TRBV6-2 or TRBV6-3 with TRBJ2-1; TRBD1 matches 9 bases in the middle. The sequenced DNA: TGTGCCAGCAGTTTTCACGGGACAGGGAGGAACAATGAGCAGTTCTTC. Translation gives CASSFHGTGRNNEQFF.